This T cell receptor (beta chain) was obtained from a study of post-analysis software for immune sequencing data. Study observations and caveats: With TRBV5-6, TRBV5-1 and TRBV20-1 included, about five TRBV segments were more frequent in patients than in controls. There was significantly lower normalized Chao1 diversity in multiple sclerosis patients than in controls.

Tagging with unique molecular identifiers was a feature of the TCR beta cDNA libraries. The authors obtained 500,000 or so cDNA molecules from roughly 1 to 10 million T cells. TCRdb reanalysed the PCR reads using MiXCR and keeps one entry per CDR3 protein. The table has roughly 600,000 distinct CDR3 sequences, 40% to 50% seen once. This clonotype was found a few times. Its antigen remains unidentified. CDR1 and CDR2 (germline): KGHDR, SFDVKD. V was cut by 5 bases and J by 5 bases, with 11 bases left in between. This CDR3 is 13 amino acids long. V usage is TRBV24-1 and J usage is TRBJ2-5; tentative D call: TRBD2 (6 bases). The sequence came from a girl under 18 with multiple sclerosis. The sample taken for sequencing was blood. As DNA, the CDR3 is TGTGCCACCAGTGTGGGGGGTTGGGAGACCCAGTACTTC. It translates to CATSVGGWETQYF.